This is a list of T cell receptor beta chains from one sample in a study of regulatory T cells in long-lasting Graves disease. TCRdb re-derived calls from the multiplex PCR reads in MiXCR, one entry per CDR3 protein. The sample shows 400,000 to 500,000 distinct CDR3 sequences, more than 20% of them seen only once. The material sequenced was peripheral blood mononuclear cells (PBMCs), taken when the disease was refractory, from a patient treated with antithyroid drugs. These receptors came from a female donor with Graves disease. Each CDR3 is given with its conserved first and last residue. The D gene is left open where the match is weak. Not all rows give a size; the values are once, few, many and, for expanded clones, a class.

clone size	V gene	D gene	J gene	CDR3 DNA	CDR3 protein
many	TRBV11-2	.	TRBJ2-7	TGTGCTCCGGTCCTTACCTACGAGCAGTACTTC	CAPVLTYEQYF
many	TRBV5-1	TRBD2	TRBJ2-1	TGCGCCAGCACCAGACTAGCGGGAAGTGGCTACAATGAGCAGTTCTTC	CASTRLAGSGYNEQFF
many	TRBV5-5	TRBD2	TRBJ2-5	TGTGCCAGCAGACGACGGGAGGGAGAGACCCAGTACTTC	CASRRREGETQYF
many	TRBV2	.	TRBJ2-7	TGTGCCAGCACCCCCCTGGACTACGAGCAGTACTTC	CASTPLDYEQYF
many	TRBV19	.	TRBJ1-1	TGTGCCAGCCGGCGGGACCAGAACACTGAAGCTTTCTTT	CASRRDQNTEAFF
few	TRBV12-5	.	TRBJ1-1	TGTGCTAGTGGTTTGGGGGGAACTGAAGCTTTCTTT	CASGLGGTEAFF
many	TRBV30	.	TRBJ1-2	TGTGCCTGGAGTGGTCGAAGGCTCTATGGCTACACCTTC	CAWSGRRLYGYTF
.	TRBV19	TRBD1	TRBJ1-1	TGTGCCAGTAGTCTCCAGGGGGCAAGATGGACTGAAGCTTTCTTT	CASSLQGARWTEAFF
.	TRBV14	TRBD2	TRBJ2-6	TGTGCCAGCAGCCAAGACAGGGAGGAAAGCGGGAGTTGGGTTGGGGCCAACGTCCTGACTTTC	CASSQDREESGSWVGANVLTF
few	TRBV7-8	TRBD2	TRBJ2-7	TGTGCCAGCAGTCTTCTTAGCGGGAGGGCGGGTGAGCAGTACTTC	CASSLLSGRAGEQYF
few	TRBV7-9	TRBD2	TRBJ2-2	TGTGCCAGCAGTCCCTCCTCGAGAAGCGGGAAATTCCTTAGAGCGAACACCGGGGAGCTGTTTTTT	CASSPSSRSGKFLRANTGELFF
few	TRBV15	.	TRBJ2-7	TGTGCCACCAGCAGAGCCGACTCTACCTACGAGCAGTACTTC	CATSRADSTYEQYF
few	TRBV6-2/TRBV6-3	TRBD1	TRBJ1-1	TGTGCCAGCAGTTACACCTCGACAGGGCTCACTGAAGCTTTCTTT	CASSYTSTGLTEAFF
many	TRBV20-1	.	TRBJ2-7	TGCAGTGCTAGAGACGGGTGGGGACTCGGGTACTTC	CSARDGWGLGYF
.	TRBV29-1	.	TRBJ2-1	TGCAGCGCGGCTCGAGAAGCGGTAGTCCATGAGCAGTTCTTC	CSAAREAVVHEQFF
.	TRBV7-9	TRBD1	TRBJ2-5	TGTGCCAGCAGCTTAGACAGGGGATCCCTCTTC	CASSLDRGSLF
few	TRBV3-1	TRBD2	TRBJ2-5	TGTGCCAGCAGCCAAGTTGCGCTGGGGGGGGCCCAGTACTTC	CASSQVALGGAQYF
.	TRBV19	.	TRBJ2-5	TGTGCCAGTAGTATAGGGCGGAAGACCCAGTACTTC	CASSIGRKTQYF
.	TRBV20-1	TRBD1	TRBJ2-5	TGCAGTCCGGGGACAGGGCTTCGAGAGACCCAGTACTTC	CSPGTGLRETQYF
.	TRBV7-9	.	TRBJ2-1	TGTGCCAGCAGCTTAGGCCAGGGACTCTACAATGAGCAGTTCTTC	CASSLGQGLYNEQFF
.	TRBV7-9	.	TRBJ2-2	TGTGCCAGCAGCGGAGAGATTGAACTTGACACCGGGGAGCTGTTTTTT	CASSGEIELDTGELFF
few	TRBV5-5	.	TRBJ1-1	TGTGCCAGCAGCTTGGTCCCCACGAACACTGAAGCTTTCTTT	CASSLVPTNTEAFF
few	TRBV28	TRBD2	TRBJ2-4	TGTGCCAGCAGTTTCGGCCTAGCGGCCGACATTCAGTACTTC	CASSFGLAADIQYF
many	TRBV7-2	TRBD2	TRBJ2-7	TGTGCCAGCAGCTTAGTAGCCAGCGGGGGACTCTACGAGCAGTACTTC	CASSLVASGGLYEQYF
few	TRBV19	.	TRBJ1-2	TGTGCCAGTCGTAGGGCAGGGATCTATGGCTACACCTTC	CASRRAGIYGYTF
many	TRBV29-1	.	TRBJ1-2	TGCAGCGTGAAAACAGGGCGAGACTATGGCTACACCTTC	CSVKTGRDYGYTF